Each of the 30 T cell receptor beta chains below was sequenced from the same sample in a study of cytomegalovirus exposure and HLA in healthy donors. The study ran its PCR with 60 Vbeta and 13 Jbeta primers. Clones were sequenced by immunoSEQ multiplex PCR, and TCRdb holds only the in-frame ones, with some missing. The data contain approximately 140,000 clones, around 75% of them singletons. The sequenced sample was PBMCs. The receptors originated from a human donor in good health.

The chain combines TRBV4-1 with TRBJ1-6, with 7 nucleotides matching TRBD1. Trimming at V came to 3 bases and at J to 9 bases, leaving 14 bases not matched to a gene. In germline, CDR1 is MGHRA, CDR2 YSYEKL. The CDR3 is 17 residues long. The CDR3 spells CASSQPFTGDLGSPLHF. The CDR3 coding sequence is TGCGCCAGCAGCCAGCCCTTCACAGGGGATCTAGGTTCACCCCTCCACTTT.

This clone was seen a few times. The rearrangement uses TRBV27 and TRBJ1-1; D gene uncertain. CDR3 size: 13 residues. The germline V gene encodes CDR1 MNHEY and CDR2 SMNVEV (reference sequence). V lost 4 bases to trimming and J lost 4 bases, with 10 bases between them. The DNA for the CDR3 is TGTGCCAGCAGTTCCAGGATGCCCACTGAAGCTTTCTTT. Its translation: CASSSRMPTEAFF.

This clone was counted only a few times. The chain couples TRBV5-6 to TRBJ1-5; 9 nucleotides line up with TRBD1. Trimming removed 3 bases from V and 5 bases from J; junction bases left unmatched: 6. Germline values: CDR1 SGHDT, CDR2 YYEEEE. The CDR3 totals 15 residues. Written as DNA, the CDR3 is TGTGCCAGCAGCTCCCAACAGGGGGCCCATCAGCCCCAGCATTTT. Residues: CASSSQQGAHQPQHF.

The rearrangement joins TRBV11-2 to TRBJ2-1; tentatively, D is TRBD1 (5 bases). The germline V and J ends were trimmed by 6 bases and 4 bases, with 7 bases remaining between them. Germline CDR1 reads SGHAT; CDR2 reads FQNNGV. There are 12 residues in the CDR3. CDR3 bases: TGTGCCAGCAGTAGACAGTACAATGAGCAGTTCTTC. This codes for CASSRQYNEQFF. Looking up the rest from reference TRBV11-2 and TRBJ2-1 gives the full variable domain: EAGVAQSPRYKIIEKRQSVAFWCNPISGHATLYWYQQILGQGPKLLIQFQNNGVVDDSQLPKDRFSAERLKGVDSTLKIQPAKLEDSAVYLCASSRQYNEQFFGPGTRLTVL.

The rearrangement links TRBV7-2 to TRBJ1-1; D unclear. This CDR3 contains 14 residues. Germline lookup yields CDR1 SGHTA and CDR2 FQGNSA. The V and J ends lost 1 base and 1 base respectively, with 7 bases between them. CDR3 nucleotides: TGTGCCAGCAGCTTAGGGACTGCGAACACTGAAGCTTTCTTT. Translating gives CASSLGTANTEAFF.

The rearrangement uses TRBV19 and TRBJ2-5, with 7 bases identical to TRBD2. The CDR3 contains 15 residues. Germline V gene sequence: CDR1 LNHDA, CDR2 SQIVND (reference sequence). J was trimmed by 5 bases and V by 4 bases; bases with no gene match: 10. The CDR3 here is CASSSLGRVLETQYF. The DNA for the CDR3 is TGTGCCAGTAGTAGCTTGGGGAGGGTTCTCGAGACCCAGTACTTC.

V gene TRBV5-1 combines with J gene TRBJ1-4, with D unresolved. The germline V gene has CDR1 SGHRS and CDR2 YFSETQ. V was pared by 0 bases and J by 0 bases, with 6 bases between. This CDR3 region has 15 residues. CDR3 sequence: CASSLAGATNEKLFF. In nucleotides, the CDR3 is TGCGCCAGCAGCTTGGCCGGGGCAACTAATGAAAAACTGTTTTTT.

The chain has TRBV19 and TRBJ2-7, with D perhaps TRBD1 (5 bases). The V and J ends lost 7 bases and 5 bases respectively, with 18 bases between them. From germline, CDR1 is LNHDA and CDR2 SQIVND (reference sequence). The CDR3 has 14 amino acids. The CDR3 sequence: CASKQQVFDHEQYF. The CDR3 region has the DNA TGTGCCAGTAAGCAACAGGTATTTGACCACGAGCAGTACTTC.

This chain links TRBV19 with TRBJ1-2; 8 nucleotides line up with TRBD1. Trimming took 5 bases from V and 4 from J; bases not matched to a gene: 9. CDR1 and CDR2 (germline): LNHDA, SQIVND (reference sequence). The CDR3 contains 15 residues. CDR3 in amino acids: CASSPTGGEIYGYTF. The CDR3 DNA reads TGTGCCAGTAGTCCCACAGGGGGAGAAATCTATGGCTACACCTTC.

The genes are TRBV14 and TRBJ1-3; D is unclear. CDR1 SGHDN and CDR2 FVKESK come from the germline V gene. V lost 1 base and J 2 bases, leaving 9 bases between the germline ends. The CDR3 totals 15 residues. This CDR3 reads CASSQGPAAGNTIYF. The CDR3 region has the DNA TGTGCCAGCAGCCAAGGACCGGCGGCTGGAAACACCATATATTTT.

J is TRBJ1-1 and V is TRBV7-8; D call uncertain. The CDR3 extends over 13 amino acids. Per the germline V gene, CDR1 is SGHVS and CDR2 is FQNEAQ. V shed 3 bases and J shed 4 bases, with 9 bases lying between them. In DNA, the CDR3 is TGTGCCAGCAGCTTGAAGTTGAGCACTGAAGCTTTCTTT. This codes for CASSLKLSTEAFF. Full variable domain (missing parts from reference TRBV7-8 and TRBJ1-1): GAGVSQSPRYKVAKRGQDVALRCDPISGHVSLFWYQQALGQGPEFLTYFQNEAQLDKSGLPSDRFFAERPEGSVSTLKIQRTQQEDSAVYLCASSLKLSTEAFFGQGTRLTVV.

The chain combines TRBV19 with TRBJ2-5, with a weak D call TRBD2 (6 bases). The CDR3 is 12 residues long. The ends were cut back, 5 bases at V and 5 bases at J, with 9 bases in the middle. Germline CDR1 LNHDA, CDR2 SQIVND (reference sequence). The CDR3 coding sequence is TGTGCCAGTAGTTTTCGGGGGGAGACCCAGTACTTC. This codes for CASSFRGETQYF.

The chain recombines TRBV11-3 with TRBJ2-1; maybe TRBD2 (6 bases). The germline V gene has CDR1 SGHNT and CDR2 YENEEA. Trimming removed 5 bases from V and 5 bases from J, with 13 bases in between. The CDR3 has 14 residues. CDR3 sequence reads: CASSPRLGNNEQFF. The CDR3, as DNA: TGTGCCAGCAGCCCACGACTAGGAAACAATGAGCAGTTCTTC.

The V and J genes are TRBV29-1 and TRBJ2-7, with 7 bases that match TRBD2. Germline assignment: CDR1 SQVTM and CDR2 ANQGSEA. V gave up 7 bases and J gave up 5 bases; unmatched junction bases: 17. The CDR3 has 15 residues. The DNA for the CDR3 is TGCAGCGCTGCAGTTGTTGGGGAGGGCTCGGACGAGCAGTACTTC. Its protein is CSAAVVGEGSDEQYF.

This clone occurred a few times. The chain uses TRBV7-2 and TRBJ1-1, with TRBD1 as a possible D gene (6 bases). V was cut by 0 bases and J by 3 bases, with 11 bases left in between. Germline V CDR1 and CDR2: SGHTA, FQGNSA. This CDR3 contains 15 residues. CDR3 DNA sequence: TGTGCCAGCAGCTTAGCGCTCGGGGGGCACACTGAAGCTTTCTTT. It codes for CASSLALGGHTEAFF.

This clone was observed a few times. The J gene is TRBJ2-1, the V gene TRBV7-2, with D possibly TRBD1 on 6 matching bases. Germline V gives CDR1 SGHTA, CDR2 FQGNSA. This CDR3 contains 14 residues. Trimming removed 1 base from V and 6 bases from J, with 10 bases in between. CDR3 bases: TGTGCCAGCAGCTTAGATTGGGGGCTCAATGAGCAGTTCTTC. Amino acid sequence: CASSLDWGLNEQFF.

This chain connects TRBV11-2 to TRBJ2-3; TRBD1 might be the D (6 bases). The CDR3 is 13 residues long. V lost 5 bases to trimming and J lost 2 bases, with 8 bases between them. Germline values: CDR1 SGHAT, CDR2 FQNNGV. CDR3 DNA sequence: TGTGCCAGCAGCCAGGGGCCCACAGATACGCAGTATTTT. Encoded protein: CASSQGPTDTQYF.

V and J are TRBV5-1 and TRBJ2-5, with 13 positions matching TRBD2. Germline V gives CDR1 SGHRS, CDR2 YFSETQ. The CDR3 is 16 amino acids. The V segment lost 4 bases and the J segment 2 bases; nucleotides outside the gene matches: 5. CDR3 amino acids: CASSMGLAGIQETQYF. The CDR3 bases are TGCGCCAGCAGCATGGGACTAGCGGGGATACAAGAGACCCAGTACTTC.

In its sample, this clone was seen a few times. The limits of the CDR3 on the DNA are not certain, so only TCRdb's listed CDR3 is given. The chain couples TRBV19 to TRBJ2-6; the table's TRBD2 call for D was not verified on the DNA. The CDR3 is 14 amino acids in total, end residues counted. Germline-derived CDR1 and CDR2 are LNHDA and SQIVND (reference sequence). CDR3 residues: CASIPTFGANVLTF.

This clone was detected only a few times. CDR3 sequence (DNA): TGTGCCAGCAGCTTATACCGGACTGAAGCTTTCTTT. Amino acids: CASSLYRTEAFF. V and J are TRBV13 and TRBJ1-1; D is uncertain. Per germline, CDR1 PRHDT and CDR2 FYEKMQ (reference sequence). The CDR3 extends over 12 amino acids. Deletions cut 2 bases from V and 5 bases from J, with 6 bases between.

The chain joins TRBV28 to TRBJ2-7; 7 nucleotides align to TRBD2. Germline V gene data show CDR1 as MDHEN and CDR2 as SYDVKM. The CDR3 has 15 amino acids. The trim removed 5 bases at V and 4 bases at J, leaving 11 bases unmatched. CDR3 sequence reads: CASSPTRDYLYEQYF. CDR3 coding DNA: TGTGCCAGCAGTCCCACGAGGGACTATCTTTACGAGCAGTACTTC.

The rearrangement links TRBV12-5 to TRBJ2-6, with D possibly matching TRBD2 (5 bases). V lost 0 bases and J lost 4, with 19 bases in between. This CDR3 comprises 19 residues. CDR1 and CDR2 from the germline V gene are LGHNT and FRNRAP. Here the CDR3 DNA reads TGTGCTAGTGGTTTGGTAAGAGGCCAGGAGGTTGGCGGGGCCAACGTCCTGACTTTC. Translation gives CASGLVRGQEVGGANVLTF.

This clone was observed once. The V gene is TRBV19, the J gene TRBJ1-4, with no clear D. The CDR3 runs to 14 residues. CDR1 LNHDA and CDR2 SQIVND come from the germline V gene (reference sequence). V was trimmed by 10 bases and J by 0 bases, leaving 12 bases between them. The DNA of the CDR3 is TGTGCCACGACGGCAGGCGCAACTAATGAAAAACTGTTTTTT. It is translated as CATTAGATNEKLFF.

This clone was counted once. The chain is built from TRBV30 and TRBJ2-3, with 9 bases fitting TRBD1. CDR1 and CDR2 from the germline V gene are GTSNPN and SVGIG (reference sequence). J lost 4 bases, V lost 1 base, and 6 bases had no gene match. This CDR3 comprises 15 residues. CDR3 coding DNA: TGTGCCTGGAGTGCGGACAGGGGAATCGCAGATACGCAGTATTTT. Protein sequence: CAWSADRGIADTQYF.

This clone has a handful of counts. This chain joins TRBV19 and TRBJ1-1; no clear D gene. This CDR3 comprises 13 residues. Trimming removed 3 bases from V and 11 bases from J, with 16 bases in between. Germline lookup yields CDR1 LNHDA and CDR2 SQIVND (reference sequence). The chain's CDR3 is CASSIPGLGRAFF. CDR3 DNA sequence: TGTGCCAGTAGTATTCCCGGACTCGGTAGGGCTTTCTTT. Based on the CDR3 plus reference TRBV19 and TRBJ1-1, the full variable domain is DGGITQSPKYLFRKEGQNVTLSCEQNLNHDAMYWYRQDPGQGLRLIYYSQIVNDFQKGDIAEGYSVSREKKESFPLTVTSAQKNPTAFYLCASSIPGLGRAFFGQGTRLTVV.

In its sample, this clone was seen a few times. J is TRBJ1-1 and V is TRBV19, with 7 bases that match TRBD1. The CDR3 length is 17 residues. The ends lost 5 bases at V and 1 base at J; junction bases unmatched: 13. The V gene's germline CDR1 is LNHDA and CDR2 SQIVND (reference sequence). The CDR3 loop is CASSDDRDSLKNTEAFF. CDR3 coding DNA: TGTGCCAGTAGTGACGACAGGGACAGCCTAAAGAACACTGAAGCTTTCTTT.

The J gene is TRBJ2-7, the V gene TRBV7-2; a weak D match, TRBD2 (5 bases). Per germline, CDR1 SGHTA and CDR2 FQGNSA. This CDR3 spans 19 amino acids. The ends were cut back, 7 bases at V and 3 bases at J, with 31 bases in the middle. This CDR3 is CASTLVRGSQPSVGYEQYF. The CDR3 DNA reads TGTGCCAGCACCCTGGTACGGGGTTCGCAGCCCAGTGTAGGCTACGAGCAGTACTTC.

The chain employs TRBV6-5 and TRBJ1-2; 8 bases are shared with TRBD1. The CDR3 consists of 12 residues. V trimming: 6 bases; J trimming: 3 bases; junction bases outside the gene matches: 0. CDR1 is MNHEY, CDR2 SVGAGI, per germline. The DNA of the CDR3 is TGTGCCAGCAGACAGGGGGACTATGGCTACACCTTC. Its translation is CASRQGDYGYTF.

The sample holds one count of this clone. This chain uses TRBV2 with TRBJ2-7; perhaps TRBD1 as D (6 bases). V lost 3 bases and J lost 5, with 11 bases in between. Germline CDR1 reads SNHLY; CDR2 reads FYNNEI. This CDR3 has 13 amino acids. The chain's CDR3 is CASSDQGINEQYF. Here the CDR3 DNA reads TGTGCCAGCAGTGACCAGGGGATCAACGAGCAGTACTTC.

The gene calls are TRBV19 and TRBJ2-1, with D maybe TRBD2 (6 bases). Trimming left V 1 base short and J 2 bases short, with 12 bases between. Germline V CDR1 and CDR2: LNHDA, SQIVND (reference sequence). The CDR3 loop spans 16 amino acids. Here the CDR3 reads CASSIGEDYPYNEQFF. The CDR3 region has the DNA TGTGCCAGTAGTATAGGTGAGGACTACCCCTACAATGAGCAGTTCTTC.